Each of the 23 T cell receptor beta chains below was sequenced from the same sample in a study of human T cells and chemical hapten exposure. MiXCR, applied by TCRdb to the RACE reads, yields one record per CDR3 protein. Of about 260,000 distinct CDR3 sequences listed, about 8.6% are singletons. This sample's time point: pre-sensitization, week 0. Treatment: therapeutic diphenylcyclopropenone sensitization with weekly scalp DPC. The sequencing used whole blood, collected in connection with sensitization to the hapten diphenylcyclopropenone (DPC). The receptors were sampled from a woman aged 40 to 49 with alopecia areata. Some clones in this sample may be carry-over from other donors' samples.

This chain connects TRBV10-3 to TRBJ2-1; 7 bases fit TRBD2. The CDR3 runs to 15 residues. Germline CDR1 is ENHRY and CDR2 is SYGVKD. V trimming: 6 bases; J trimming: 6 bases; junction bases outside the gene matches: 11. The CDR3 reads CAISATGLKGNEQFF. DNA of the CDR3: TGTGCCATCAGCGCTACGGGACTAAAGGGCAATGAGCAGTTCTTC.

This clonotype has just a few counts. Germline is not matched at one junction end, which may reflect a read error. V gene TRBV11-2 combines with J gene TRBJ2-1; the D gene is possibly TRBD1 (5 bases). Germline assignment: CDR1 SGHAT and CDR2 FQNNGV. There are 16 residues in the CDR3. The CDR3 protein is CASSLERLDIYNEQFF. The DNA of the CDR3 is TGTGCCAGCAGCCTAGAACGACTGGACATCTACAATGAGCAGTTCTTC.

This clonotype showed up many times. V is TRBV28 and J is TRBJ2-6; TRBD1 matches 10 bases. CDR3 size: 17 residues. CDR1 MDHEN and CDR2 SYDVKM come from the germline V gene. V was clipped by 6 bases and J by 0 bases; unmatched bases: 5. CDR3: CASSSGQGVSGANVLTF. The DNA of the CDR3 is TGTGCCAGCAGCTCCGGACAGGGGGTCTCTGGGGCCAACGTCCTGACTTTC.

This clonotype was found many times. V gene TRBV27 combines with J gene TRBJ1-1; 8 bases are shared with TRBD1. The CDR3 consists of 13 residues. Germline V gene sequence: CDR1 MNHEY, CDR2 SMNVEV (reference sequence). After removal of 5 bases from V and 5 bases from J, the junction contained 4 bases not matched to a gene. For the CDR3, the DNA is TGTGCCAGCAGTCTACAGGGGGAGACTGAAGCTTTCTTT. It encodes CASSLQGETEAFF.

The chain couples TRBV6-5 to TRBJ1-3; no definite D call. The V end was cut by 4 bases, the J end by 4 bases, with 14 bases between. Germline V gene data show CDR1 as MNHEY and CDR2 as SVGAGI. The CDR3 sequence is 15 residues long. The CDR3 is CASSSRALIGNTIYF. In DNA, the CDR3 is TGTGCCAGCAGTTCGAGGGCTTTGATCGGAAACACCATATATTTT.

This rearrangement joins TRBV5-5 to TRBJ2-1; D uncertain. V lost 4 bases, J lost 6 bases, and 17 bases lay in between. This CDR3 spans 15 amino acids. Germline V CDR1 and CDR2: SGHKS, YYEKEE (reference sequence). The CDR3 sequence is CASSRSPTLPNEQFF. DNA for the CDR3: TGTGCCAGCAGCCGCTCTCCGACTTTACCCAATGAGCAGTTCTTC.

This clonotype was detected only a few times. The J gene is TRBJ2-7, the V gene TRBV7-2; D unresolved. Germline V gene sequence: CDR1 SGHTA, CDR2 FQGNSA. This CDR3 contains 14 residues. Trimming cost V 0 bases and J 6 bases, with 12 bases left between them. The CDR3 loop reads CASSLALRVSEQYF. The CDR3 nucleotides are TGTGCCAGCAGCTTAGCTCTACGAGTTTCCGAGCAGTACTTC.

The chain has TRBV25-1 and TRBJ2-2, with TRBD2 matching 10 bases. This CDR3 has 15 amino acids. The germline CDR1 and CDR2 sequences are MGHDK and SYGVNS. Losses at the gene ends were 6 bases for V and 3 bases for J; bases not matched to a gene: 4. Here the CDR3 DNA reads TGTGCCAGCAGCCGAGCGGGAGGGTACACCGGGGAGCTGTTTTTT. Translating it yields CASSRAGGYTGELFF. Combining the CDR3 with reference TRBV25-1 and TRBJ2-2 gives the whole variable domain EADIYQTPRYLVIGTGKKITLECSQTMGHDKMYWYQQDPGMELHLIHYSYGVNSTEKGDLSSESTVSRIRTEHFPLTLESARPSHTSQYLCASSRAGGYTGELFFGEGSRLTVL.

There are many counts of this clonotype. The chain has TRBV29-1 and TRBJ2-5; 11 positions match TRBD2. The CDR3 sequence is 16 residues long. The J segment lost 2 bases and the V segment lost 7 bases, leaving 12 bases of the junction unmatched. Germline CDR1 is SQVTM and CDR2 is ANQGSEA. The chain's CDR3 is CSGGWAGTSGQETQYF. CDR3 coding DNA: TGCAGCGGCGGTTGGGCCGGGACTAGCGGACAAGAGACCCAGTACTTC. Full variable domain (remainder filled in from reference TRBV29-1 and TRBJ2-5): SAVISQKPSRDICQRGTSLTIQCQVDSQVTMMFWYRQQPGQSLTLIATANQGSEATYESGFVIDKFPISRPNLTFSTLTVSNMSPEDSSIYLCSGGWAGTSGQETQYFGPGTRLLVL.

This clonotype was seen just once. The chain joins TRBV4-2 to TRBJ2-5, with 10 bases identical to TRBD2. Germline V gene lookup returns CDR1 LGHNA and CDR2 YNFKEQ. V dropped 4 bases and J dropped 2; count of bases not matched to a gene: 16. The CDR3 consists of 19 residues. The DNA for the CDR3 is TGTGCCAGCAGCCCGATGGCTAGCGGGAGAGCAAATGCGCAAGAGACCCAGTACTTC. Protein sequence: CASSPMASGRANAQETQYF.

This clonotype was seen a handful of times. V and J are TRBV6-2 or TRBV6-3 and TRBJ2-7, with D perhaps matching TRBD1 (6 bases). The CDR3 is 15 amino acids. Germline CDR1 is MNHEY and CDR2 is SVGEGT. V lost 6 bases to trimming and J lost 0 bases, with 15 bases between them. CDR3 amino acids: CASRTTGTPSYEQYF. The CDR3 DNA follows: TGTGCCAGCAGAACAACCGGGACACCCTCCTACGAGCAGTACTTC.

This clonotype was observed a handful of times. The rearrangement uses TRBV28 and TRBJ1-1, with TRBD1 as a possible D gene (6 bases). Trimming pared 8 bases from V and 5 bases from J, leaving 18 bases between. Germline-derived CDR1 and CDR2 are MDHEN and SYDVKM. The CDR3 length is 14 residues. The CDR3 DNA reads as TGTGCCAGCTGGGGGCAGGTCATCGGGACTGAAGCTTTCTTT. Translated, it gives CASWGQVIGTEAFF.

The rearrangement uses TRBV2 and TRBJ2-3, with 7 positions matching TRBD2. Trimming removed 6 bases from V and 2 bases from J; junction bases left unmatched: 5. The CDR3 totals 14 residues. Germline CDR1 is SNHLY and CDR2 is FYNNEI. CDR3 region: CASRGGTNTDTQYF. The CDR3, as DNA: TGTGCCAGCAGGGGTGGGACTAACACAGATACGCAGTATTTT.

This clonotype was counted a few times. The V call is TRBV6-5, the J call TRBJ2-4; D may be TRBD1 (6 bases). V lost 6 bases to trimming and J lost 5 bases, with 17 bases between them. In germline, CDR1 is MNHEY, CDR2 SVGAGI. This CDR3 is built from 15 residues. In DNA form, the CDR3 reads TGTGCCAGCAGCCCACAGGGTGTGTCCGAAAACATTCAGTACTTC. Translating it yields CASSPQGVSENIQYF.

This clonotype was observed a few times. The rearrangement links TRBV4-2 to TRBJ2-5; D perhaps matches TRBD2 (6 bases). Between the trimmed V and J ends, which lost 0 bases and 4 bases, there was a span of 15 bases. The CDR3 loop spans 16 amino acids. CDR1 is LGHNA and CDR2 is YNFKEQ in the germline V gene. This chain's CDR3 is CASSQEGTAGGETQYF. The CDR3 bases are TGTGCCAGCAGCCAAGAGGGGACGGCCGGGGGAGAGACCCAGTACTTC.

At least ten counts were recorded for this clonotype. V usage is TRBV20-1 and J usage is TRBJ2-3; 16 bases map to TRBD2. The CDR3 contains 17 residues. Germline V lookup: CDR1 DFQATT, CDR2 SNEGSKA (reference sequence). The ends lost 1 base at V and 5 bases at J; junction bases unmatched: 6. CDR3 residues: CSARAGTSGRVKDTQYF. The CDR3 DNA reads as TGCAGTGCTAGAGCTGGGACTAGCGGGAGGGTGAAAGATACGCAGTATTTT.

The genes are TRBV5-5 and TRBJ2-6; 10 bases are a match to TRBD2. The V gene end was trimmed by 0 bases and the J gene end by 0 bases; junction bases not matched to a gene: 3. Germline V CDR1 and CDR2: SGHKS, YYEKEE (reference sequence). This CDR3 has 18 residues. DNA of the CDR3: TGTGCCAGCAGCTTGGAACTAGCGGGAAGCTCTGGGGCCAACGTCCTGACTTTC. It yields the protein CASSLELAGSSGANVLTF.

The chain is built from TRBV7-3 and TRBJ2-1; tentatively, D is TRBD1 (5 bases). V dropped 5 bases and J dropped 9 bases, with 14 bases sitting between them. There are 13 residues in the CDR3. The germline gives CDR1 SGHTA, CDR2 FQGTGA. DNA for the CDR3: TGTGCCAGCAGCGCAGTCAGGGATGGTGAGCAGTTCTTC. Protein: CASSAVRDGEQFF.

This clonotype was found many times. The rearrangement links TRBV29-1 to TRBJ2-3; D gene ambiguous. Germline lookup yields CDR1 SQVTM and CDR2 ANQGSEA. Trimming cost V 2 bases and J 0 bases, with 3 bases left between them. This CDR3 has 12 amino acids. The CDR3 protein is CSVETSTDTQYF. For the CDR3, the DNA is TGCAGCGTTGAAACCAGCACAGATACGCAGTATTTT.

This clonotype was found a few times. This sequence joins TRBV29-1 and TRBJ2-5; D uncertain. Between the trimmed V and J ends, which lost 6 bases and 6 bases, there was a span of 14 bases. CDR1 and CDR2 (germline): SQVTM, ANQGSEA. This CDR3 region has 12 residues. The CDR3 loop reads CSVTPGEQTQYF. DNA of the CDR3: TGCAGCGTCACGCCTGGAGAGCAGACCCAGTACTTC.

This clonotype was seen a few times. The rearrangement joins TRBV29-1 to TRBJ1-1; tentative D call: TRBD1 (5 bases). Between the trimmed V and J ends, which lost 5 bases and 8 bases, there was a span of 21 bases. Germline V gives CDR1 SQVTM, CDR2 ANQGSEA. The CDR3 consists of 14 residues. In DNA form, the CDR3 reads TGCAGCGTTCAAACGGCCAACTTAGGGACGGAAGCTTTCTTT. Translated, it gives CSVQTANLGTEAFF.

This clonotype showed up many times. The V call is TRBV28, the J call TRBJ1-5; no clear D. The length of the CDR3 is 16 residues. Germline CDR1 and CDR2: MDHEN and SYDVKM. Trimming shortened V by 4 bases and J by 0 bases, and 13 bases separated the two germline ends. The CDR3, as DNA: TGTGCCAGCAGTTCCGCTTCGGACGGTAGCAATCAGCCCCAGCATTTT. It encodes CASSSASDGSNQPQHF.

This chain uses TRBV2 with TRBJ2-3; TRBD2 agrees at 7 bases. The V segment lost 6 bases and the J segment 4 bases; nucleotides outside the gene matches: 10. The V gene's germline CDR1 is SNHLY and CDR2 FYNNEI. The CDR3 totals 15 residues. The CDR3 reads CASSALAAFSDTQYF. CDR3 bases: TGTGCCAGCAGCGCCCTAGCGGCTTTCTCAGATACGCAGTATTTT.